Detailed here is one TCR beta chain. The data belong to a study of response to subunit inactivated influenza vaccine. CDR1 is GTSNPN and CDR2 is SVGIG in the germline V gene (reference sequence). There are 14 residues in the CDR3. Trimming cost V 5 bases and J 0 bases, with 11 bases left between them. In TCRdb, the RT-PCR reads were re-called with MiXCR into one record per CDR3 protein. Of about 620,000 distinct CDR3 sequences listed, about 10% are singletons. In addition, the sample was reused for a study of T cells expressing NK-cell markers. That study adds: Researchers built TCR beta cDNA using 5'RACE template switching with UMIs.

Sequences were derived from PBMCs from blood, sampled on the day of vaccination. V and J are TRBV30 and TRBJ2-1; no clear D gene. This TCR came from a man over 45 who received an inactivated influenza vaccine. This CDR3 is CAWHSSLSYNEQFF. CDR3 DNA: TGTGCCTGGCATTCGAGCCTCTCCTACAATGAGCAGTTCTTC.